These 26 T cell receptor beta chains share one sample of origin, sequenced in a study of OX40 agonist ivuxolimab in advanced cancers. Clones were read by immunoSEQ multiplex PCR, and TCRdb kept only the in-frame ones, dropping some. The sample shows 55,000 or so clones, around 90% of them seen only once. Sequenced here: CD4+ or CD8+ T cells sorted from blood, sampled in a trial of the OX40 agonist ivuxolimab. These receptors were obtained from an adult with an advanced solid tumor such as melanoma, head and neck, liver or kidney cancer.

J is TRBJ2-4 and V is TRBV30; 9 bases align to TRBD1. Germline V gene data show CDR1 as GTSNPN and CDR2 as SVGIG (reference sequence). The trim removed 0 bases at V and 8 bases at J, leaving 5 bases unmatched. This CDR3 region has 14 residues. CDR3: CAWSVGTGRYIQYF. In DNA form, the CDR3 reads TGTGCCTGGAGTGTCGGGACAGGGAGGTACATTCAGTACTTC. The whole variable domain, remainder taken from reference TRBV30 and TRBJ2-4, is SQTIHQWPATLVQPVGSPLSLECTVEGTSNPNLYWYRQAAGRGLQLLFYSVGIGQISSEVPQNLSASRPQDRQFILSSKKLLLSDSGFYLCAWSVGTGRYIQYFGAGTRLSVL.

On this clone itself: One junction end does not reproduce the germline sequence, and a read error may be involved. V usage is TRBV10-3 and J usage is TRBJ1-4, with D uncertain. There are 14 residues in the CDR3. Per the germline V gene, CDR1 is ENHRY and CDR2 is SYGVKD. CDR3 DNA: TGTGCCATCAGTGAGTCTGGACCTAAGGAAAAACTGTTTTTT. Protein product: CAISESGPKEKLFF.

The chain has TRBV6-5 and TRBJ2-3, with 8 bases that match TRBD2. Germline trimming cut 5 bases from V and 5 bases from J; bases unmatched to any gene: 9. The germline CDR1 and CDR2 sequences are MNHEY and SVGAGI. The CDR3 consists of 15 residues. CDR3 residues: CASSRSGSAVDTQYF. CDR3 DNA sequence: TGTGCCAGCAGTCGAAGCGGGAGCGCGGTAGATACGCAGTATTTT.

The rearrangement uses TRBV7-2 and TRBJ1-2; D is ambiguous. V dropped 3 bases and J dropped 0 bases, with 8 bases sitting between them. Germline CDR1 and CDR2: SGHTA and FQGNSA. This CDR3 is 14 amino acids long. CDR3 amino acids: CASSFGPANYGYTF. CDR3 bases: TGTGCCAGCAGCTTCGGGCCTGCTAACTATGGCTACACCTTC.

The rearrangement uses TRBV25-1 and TRBJ1-4; 7 bases match TRBD1. This CDR3 comprises 16 residues. The germline gives CDR1 MGHDK, CDR2 SYGVNS. The junction had 7 bases not matched to a gene; V was cut back by 6 bases and J by 0 bases. CDR3 DNA sequence: TGTGCCAGCAGCGATCGCACAGGGGCAACTAATGAAAAACTGTTTTTT. Translated, it gives CASSDRTGATNEKLFF.

The CDR3 reads CASSQQGKGYEQYF. DNA for the CDR3: TGTGCCAGCAGCCAACAGGGAAAGGGCTACGAGCAGTACTTC. The chain is built from TRBV5-4 and TRBJ2-7; D possibly corresponds to TRBD1 (6 bases). The germline CDR1 and CDR2 sequences are SGHNT and YYREEE (reference sequence). The CDR3 is 14 amino acids. V lost 4 bases, J lost 3 bases, and 14 bases lay in between.

The chain links TRBV19 to TRBJ2-1; the match to TRBD1 covers 11 bases. V was clipped by 4 bases and J by 0 bases; unmatched bases: 5. In germline, CDR1 is LNHDA, CDR2 SQIVND (reference sequence). This CDR3 is 17 amino acids long. For the CDR3, the DNA is TGTGCCAGTAGTACCCGGGGGACAGGGGGCTCCTACAATGAGCAGTTCTTC. Encoded protein: CASSTRGTGGSYNEQFF.

This chain joins TRBV7-8 and TRBJ2-1, with D uncertain. The germline CDR1 and CDR2 sequences are SGHVS and FQNEAQ. The V end lost 2 bases, the J end lost 3 bases, and 11 bases lay between the germline ends. This CDR3 contains 15 residues. In nucleotides, the CDR3 is TGTGCCAGCAGCTTAATGAATGCCCTCTACAATGAGCAGTTCTTC. Translated: CASSLMNALYNEQFF.

The genes are TRBV7-9 and TRBJ1-3; no firm D call. The V and J ends lost 5 bases and 1 base respectively, with 12 bases between them. CDR1 SEHNR and CDR2 FQNEAQ come from the germline V gene (reference sequence). The CDR3 is 15 residues long. This CDR3 reads CASSPAVASGNTIYF. DNA for the CDR3: TGTGCCAGCAGCCCGGCGGTCGCGTCTGGAAACACCATATATTTT.

V gene TRBV2 combines with J gene TRBJ2-5, with D maybe TRBD1 (5 bases). This CDR3 spans 12 amino acids. The V end lost 6 bases, the J end lost 7 bases, and 12 bases lay between the germline ends. CDR1 SNHLY and CDR2 FYNNEI come from the germline V gene. The CDR3 nucleotides read TGTGCCAGCAGACAGGCCAAAGCGACCCAGTACTTC. Encoded protein: CASRQAKATQYF.

The V and J genes are TRBV6-6 and TRBJ2-5; TRBD1 agrees at 9 bases. This CDR3 is built from 14 residues. Trimming took 6 bases from V and 5 from J; bases not matched to a gene: 7. From germline, CDR1 is MNHNY and CDR2 SVGAGI (reference sequence). CDR3 sequence (DNA): TGTGCCAGCAGGACGGACAGGGGTGGGGAGACCCAGTACTTC. Translating it yields CASRTDRGGETQYF.

The V gene is TRBV6-4, the J gene TRBJ2-3; 9 positions agree with TRBD2. Germline loops: CDR1 MRHNA, CDR2 SNTAGT. This CDR3 region has 15 residues. V lost 3 bases, J lost 6 bases, and 7 bases stayed unmatched. The CDR3: CASSEVAGEGDTQYF. CDR3 bases: TGTGCCAGCAGTGAGGTAGCGGGAGAAGGGGATACGCAGTATTTT.

The chain couples TRBV28 to TRBJ2-1; 7 bases match TRBD1. This CDR3 is 14 amino acids long. With 7 bases clipped from V and 8 bases from J, the junction kept 11 bases outside the gene matches. Germline CDR1 and CDR2: MDHEN and SYDVKM. CDR3 in amino acids: CASTYPTGQDEQFF. The CDR3 region has the DNA TGTGCCAGCACCTACCCGACAGGGCAGGATGAGCAGTTCTTC. Filled out from reference TRBV28 and TRBJ2-1, the complete variable domain reads DVKVTQSSRYLVKRTGEKVFLECVQDMDHENMFWYRQDPGLGLRLIYFSYDVKMKEKGDIPEGYSVSREKKERFSLILESASTNQTSMYLCASTYPTGQDEQFFGPGTRLTVL.

This sequence joins TRBV10-2 and TRBJ2-7, with 8 bases that match TRBD1. The V segment lost 6 bases and the J segment 4 bases; nucleotides outside the gene matches: 8. The CDR3 has 14 residues. Germline V lookup: CDR1 WSHSY, CDR2 SAAADI. The CDR3 bases are TGCGCCAGCAGAGAGACCGGGACAGGATACGAGCAGTACTTC. This encodes CASRETGTGYEQYF.

The genes are TRBV6-5 and TRBJ1-5; D is perhaps TRBD1 (6 bases). This CDR3 has 15 amino acids. Trimming took 2 bases from V and 4 from J, leaving 12 bases between them. CDR1 and CDR2 from the germline V gene are MNHEY and SVGAGI. CDR3 in DNA: TGTGCCAGCAGTTACGGGGGGGCCACAAATCAGCCCCAGCATTTT. Protein: CASSYGGATNQPQHF.

The chain joins TRBV27 to TRBJ2-7, with D possibly TRBD2 on 6 matching bases. Germline V gene data show CDR1 as MNHEY and CDR2 as SMNVEV (reference sequence). The CDR3 contains 11 residues. V dropped 10 bases and J dropped 3 bases, with 10 bases sitting between them. Written as DNA, the CDR3 is TGTGCCACCGCGGGGTTCTACGAGCAGTACTTC. This gives the protein CATAGFYEQYF.

This chain connects TRBV6-6 to TRBJ1-5; a weak D match, TRBD1 (5 bases). V lost 7 bases to trimming and J lost 0 bases, with 13 bases between them. The length of the CDR3 is 15 residues. Germline V gives CDR1 MNHNY, CDR2 SVGAGI (reference sequence). The CDR3 DNA reads TGTGCCAGCAACCCCGGGGGGTCTAGCAATCAGCCCCAGCATTTT. Amino acid sequence: CASNPGGSSNQPQHF.

The V and J genes are TRBV28 and TRBJ2-4, with TRBD2 matching 12 bases. CDR3 size: 16 residues. Losses at the gene ends were 0 bases for V and 3 bases for J; bases not matched to a gene: 0. Per germline, CDR1 MDHEN and CDR2 SYDVKM. The CDR3 spells CASSLWTSGGKNIQYF. CDR3 coding DNA: TGTGCCAGCAGTTTATGGACTAGCGGGGGCAAAAACATTCAGTACTTC.

The V and J genes are TRBV18 and TRBJ2-7; TRBD1 might be the D (5 bases). The V gene lost 6 bases and the J gene lost 1 base, with 13 bases spanning the gap. The CDR3 is 14 residues long. The germline V gene has CDR1 KGHSH and CDR2 LQKENI. CDR3 protein: CASSNQGSSYEQYF. CDR3 DNA sequence: TGTGCCAGCTCGAACCAGGGCAGTTCCTACGAGCAGTACTTC.

The CDR3 sequence is CASSHIARRANEQFF. The CDR3 DNA reads as TGCGCCAGCAGCCACATTGCGCGCAGGGCCAATGAGCAGTTCTTC. The V gene is TRBV4-1, the J gene TRBJ2-1, with D perhaps TRBD1 (5 bases). Trimming removed 3 bases from V and 6 bases from J, with 15 bases in between. CDR1 and CDR2 (germline): MGHRA, YSYEKL. CDR3 length: 15 residues.

The rearrangement joins TRBV7-9 to TRBJ2-1; maybe TRBD2 (6 bases). Trimming left V 2 bases short and J 0 bases short, with 17 bases between. CDR1 is SEHNR and CDR2 is FQNEAQ in the germline V gene (reference sequence). The CDR3 loop spans 18 amino acids. As DNA, the CDR3 is TGTGCCAGCAGCTTACGTCCTGTGGCGGGAAGCTCCTACAATGAGCAGTTCTTC. It is translated as CASSLRPVAGSSYNEQFF.

This clone was recorded only once. The chain joins TRBV28 to TRBJ2-3; TRBD1 or TRBD2 may be the D gene (5 bases each). Germline CDR1 is MDHEN and CDR2 is SYDVKM. Trimming took off 3 bases at V and 3 bases at J, with 13 bases between the two ends. The CDR3 contains 15 residues. CDR3 loop: CASSFKGRPTDTQYF. The CDR3 DNA is TGTGCCAGCAGTTTTAAGGGACGGCCGACAGATACGCAGTATTTT.

This clone was observed a few times. This chain joins TRBV11-2 and TRBJ2-1, with TRBD1 matching over 7 bases. The CDR3 has 15 amino acids. Germline loops: CDR1 SGHAT, CDR2 FQNNGV. V shed 0 bases and J 8 bases; nucleotides not matched to a gene: 7. CDR3 nucleotide sequence: TGTGCCAGCAGCTTAGAGGCAGGGGGTATGTATGAGCAGTTCTTC. It yields the protein CASSLEAGGMYEQFF. The variable domain in full, completed from reference TRBV11-2 and TRBJ2-1, reads EAGVAQSPRYKIIEKRQSVAFWCNPISGHATLYWYQQILGQGPKLLIQFQNNGVVDDSQLPKDRFSAERLKGVDSTLKIQPAKLEDSAVYLCASSLEAGGMYEQFFGPGTRLTVL.

The chain carries TRBV18 and TRBJ2-5, with a tentative D call TRBD2 (7 bases). The DNA end is more similar to TRBJ2-7, so the J call may be wrong. Germline V gives CDR1 KGHSH, CDR2 LQKENI. CDR3 size: 15 residues. This chain's CDR3 is CASSRGGHAVREQYF. The CDR3 region has the DNA TGTGCCAGCTCACGGGGGGGGCATGCGGTACGCGAGCAGTACTTC.

The chain has TRBV13 and TRBJ2-5, with TRBD1 as a possible D gene (6 bases). V shed 0 bases and J shed 5 bases, with 13 bases lying between them. CDR1 PRHDT and CDR2 FYEKMQ come from the germline V gene (reference sequence). There are 15 residues in the CDR3. The CDR3 loop reads CASSLGGHLGETQYF. CDR3 sequence (DNA): TGTGCCAGCAGCTTAGGGGGACACCTCGGGGAGACCCAGTACTTC. Drawing the rest from reference TRBV13 and TRBJ2-5, the complete variable domain is AAGVIQSPRHLIKEKRETATLKCYPIPRHDTVYWYQQGPGQDPQFLISFYEKMQSDKGSIPDRFSAQQFSDYHSELNMSSLELGDSALYFCASSLGGHLGETQYFGPGTRLLVL.

The V call is TRBV5-8, the J call TRBJ1-2, with D hard to call. This CDR3 has 15 amino acids. Germline V gives CDR1 SGHTS, CDR2 YDEGEE. V lost 0 bases, J lost 3 bases, and 12 bases lay in between. The CDR3 DNA follows: TGTGCCAGCAGCTTGGGGCGAAAAAATTACTATGGCTACACCTTC. This sequence encodes CASSLGRKNYYGYTF.